Each of the 32 T cell receptor beta chains below was sequenced from the same sample in a study of cytomegalovirus exposure and HLA in healthy donors. PCR employed 60 Vbeta and 13 Jbeta primers. TCRdb's copy holds only in-frame clones and misses some; the assay was immunoSEQ multiplex PCR. The data show approximately 190,000 clones, with roughly 80% seen just once and around 3.9% held by the top ten. Sequenced: PBMCs. Receptors originate from a man in his fifties in good health and CMV-seronegative.

This chain joins TRBV14 and TRBJ2-2, with 10 bases lining up with TRBD2. CDR3 size: 17 residues. The ends lost 0 bases at V and 2 bases at J; junction bases unmatched: 3. Germline V gives CDR1 SGHDN, CDR2 FVKESK. CDR3 DNA sequence: TGTGCCAGCAGCCAAGATCGGACTAGCGGAAACACCGGGGAGCTGTTTTTT. Its protein product is CASSQDRTSGNTGELFF. Full variable domain (outside the CDR3, taken from reference TRBV14 and TRBJ2-2): EAGVTQFPSHSVIEKGQTVTLRCDPISGHDNLYWYRRVMGKEIKFLLHFVKESKQDESGMPNNRFLAERTGGTYSTLKVQPAELEDSGVYFCASSQDRTSGNTGELFFGEGSRLTVL.

This chain uses TRBV7-2 with TRBJ1-1; no clear D. The V end was cut by 1 base, the J end by 7 bases, with 10 bases between. The germline V gene encodes CDR1 SGHTA and CDR2 FQGNSA. The length of the CDR3 is 13 residues. The CDR3 region is CASSLVNGLEAFF. In DNA, the CDR3 is TGTGCCAGCAGCTTAGTTAACGGACTTGAAGCTTTCTTT.

The V call is TRBV27, the J call TRBJ2-4; TRBD1 is a possible D gene (5 bases). From germline, CDR1 is MNHEY and CDR2 SMNVEV (reference sequence). Deletions cut 6 bases from V and 5 bases from J, with 14 bases between. This CDR3 contains 14 residues. CDR3 region: CASSPVGPENIQYF. CDR3 nucleotide sequence: TGTGCCAGCAGCCCGGTGGGGCCGGAAAACATTCAGTACTTC.

V usage is TRBV6-1 and J usage is TRBJ2-5; D possibly corresponds to TRBD2 (6 bases). Germline CDR1 and CDR2: MNHNS and SASEGT. Trimming removed 0 bases from V and 7 bases from J, with 12 bases in between. The CDR3 is 14 residues long. CDR3 loop: CASSEAGQEGTQYF. CDR3 nucleotide sequence: TGTGCCAGCAGTGAAGCAGGGCAGGAGGGGACCCAGTACTTC.

The V and J genes are TRBV7-2 and TRBJ2-2; a weak D match, TRBD2 (5 bases). Germline V gene lookup returns CDR1 SGHTA and CDR2 FQGNSA. The V end was cut by 3 bases, the J end by 7 bases, with 9 bases between. The CDR3 has 13 amino acids. CDR3: CASSFSSVGELFF. The DNA for the CDR3 is TGTGCCAGCAGCTTTAGTAGCGTCGGGGAGCTGTTTTTT.

The chain carries TRBV4-3 and TRBJ2-7; the D is unclear. Per germline, CDR1 LGHNA and CDR2 YSLEER. Trimming stripped 1 base from V and 4 bases from J, with 11 bases between. This CDR3 is built from 14 residues. CDR3 residues: CASSQASRNYEQYF. The CDR3 bases are TGCGCCAGCAGCCAAGCCAGCAGGAATTACGAGCAGTACTTC.

V and J are TRBV13 and TRBJ2-1; TRBD2 is a possible D gene (7 bases). V shed 4 bases and J shed 6 bases, with 19 bases lying between them. Germline V gives CDR1 PRHDT, CDR2 FYEKMQ (reference sequence). The CDR3 has 16 residues. CDR3: CASSYLQGRGPNEQFF. The DNA for the CDR3 is TGTGCCAGCAGCTACCTCCAGGGGCGGGGGCCCAATGAGCAGTTCTTC.

The V gene is TRBV18, the J gene TRBJ2-7; D may be TRBD1 (6 bases). Per germline, CDR1 KGHSH and CDR2 LQKENI. The CDR3 runs 15 residues. V was cut by 0 bases and J by 2 bases, with 11 bases left in between. The CDR3 DNA is TGTGCCAGCTCACCACCAGTGACAGGACCCTACGAGCAGTACTTC. Translated: CASSPPVTGPYEQYF.

This sequence joins TRBV27 and TRBJ2-5, with unresolved D. The last part of the DNA fits TRBJ2-7 better; the J call may be wrong. Germline-derived CDR1 and CDR2 are MNHEY and SMNVEV (reference sequence). The CDR3 sequence is 12 residues long. CDR3: CASSSYSYEQYF. DNA of the CDR3: TGTGCCAGCAGTAGCTACTCCTACGAGCAGTACTTC.

The chain employs TRBV5-1 and TRBJ2-5, with 7 positions matching TRBD2. The length of the CDR3 is 16 residues. After removal of 0 bases from V and 5 bases from J, the junction contained 10 bases not matched to a gene. Germline lookup yields CDR1 SGHRS and CDR2 YFSETQ. The CDR3 protein is CASSLASGGGVETQYF. Written as DNA, the CDR3 is TGCGCCAGCAGCTTGGCTTCCGGTGGGGGGGTTGAGACCCAGTACTTC.

This chain joins TRBV7-6 and TRBJ2-7; the match to TRBD1 covers 9 bases. The junction had 9 bases not matched to a gene; V was cut back by 5 bases and J by 7 bases. The CDR3 is 14 amino acids. Germline-derived CDR1 and CDR2 are SGHVS and FNYEAQ. CDR3 in DNA: TGTGCCAGCAGCAACCCGGGACAGGGAACGGAGCAGTACTTC. Translating gives CASSNPGQGTEQYF.

This chain joins TRBV30 and TRBJ2-3, with 7 bases aligning to TRBD2. The length of the CDR3 is 13 residues. Germline-derived CDR1 and CDR2 are GTSNPN and SVGIG (reference sequence). V lost 2 bases to trimming and J lost 10 bases; unmatched junction nucleotides: 9. The CDR3 sequence is CAWSSGERMAQYF. CDR3 coding DNA: TGTGCCTGGAGTAGCGGGGAAAGGATGGCGCAGTATTTT.

The chain recombines TRBV6-5 with TRBJ2-1, with 10 nucleotides matching TRBD1. V shed 0 bases and J 7 bases; nucleotides not matched to a gene: 6. Germline CDR1 and CDR2: MNHEY and SVGAGI. The CDR3 consists of 16 residues. CDR3 DNA: TGTGCCAGCAGTTACTCGGGACAGGGGTTGGGTAATGAGCAGTTCTTC. Its protein is CASSYSGQGLGNEQFF.

The CDR3 protein is CASSPPGQGRANTGELFF. As DNA, the CDR3 is TGTGCCAGCAGCCCACCGGGACAGGGGAGAGCGAACACCGGGGAGCTGTTTTTT. The chain couples TRBV5-6 to TRBJ2-2, with 10 bases fitting TRBD1. Germline trimming cut 4 bases from V and 0 bases from J; bases unmatched to any gene: 9. Germline values: CDR1 SGHDT, CDR2 YYEEEE. This CDR3 spans 18 amino acids.

J is TRBJ2-3 and V is TRBV6-5; maybe TRBD1 (5 bases). Per the germline V gene, CDR1 is MNHEY and CDR2 is SVGAGI. The CDR3 has 13 amino acids. Trimming took off 2 bases at V and 3 bases at J, with 6 bases between the two ends. The CDR3 DNA is TGTGCCAGCAGTTACGACAGTACAGATACGCAGTATTTT. It specifies CASSYDSTDTQYF.

The CDR3 protein is CASSPLGADTEAFF. CDR3 nucleotide sequence: TGTGCCAGCTCACCACTCGGTGCGGACACTGAAGCTTTCTTT. V and J are TRBV18 and TRBJ1-1; D is ambiguous. CDR3 length: 14 residues. Germline values: CDR1 KGHSH, CDR2 LQKENI. Trimming stripped 1 base from V and 3 bases from J, with 9 bases between.

The V call is TRBV2, the J call TRBJ2-7, with a weak D call TRBD2 (5 bases). Germline V gene sequence: CDR1 SNHLY, CDR2 FYNNEI. The CDR3 extends over 13 amino acids. V was pared by 10 bases and J by 5 bases, with 18 bases between. The CDR3 sequence: CAIARDVLNEQYF. CDR3 DNA: TGTGCCATCGCCCGGGATGTGCTGAACGAGCAGTACTTC.

The rearrangement uses TRBV11-2 and TRBJ2-7, with D unresolved. This CDR3 has 14 residues. Looked up from germline, CDR1 is SGHAT and CDR2 is FQNNGV. V lost 4 bases to trimming and J lost 2 bases, with 12 bases between them. The CDR3 is CASSSSRRPYEQYF. The CDR3 region has the DNA TGTGCCAGCAGCTCCTCGAGGCGTCCCTACGAGCAGTACTTC.

The J gene is TRBJ2-5, the V gene TRBV15, with 8 bases lining up with TRBD1. The CDR3 totals 14 residues. The V and J ends lost 3 bases and 5 bases, in that order; junction bases with no gene match: 5. Germline V gene sequence: CDR1 LNHNV, CDR2 YYDKDF (reference sequence). The CDR3 DNA reads TGTGCCACCAGCAGTCAGGGGGCGCGGGAGACCCAGTACTTC. Translation: CATSSQGARETQYF.

The V and J genes are TRBV7-2 and TRBJ1-3; tentatively, D is TRBD1 (6 bases). CDR3 size: 15 residues. Germline V gene data show CDR1 as SGHTA and CDR2 as FQGNSA. V gave up 5 bases and J gave up 0 bases, with 11 bases separating them. The CDR3 region has the DNA TGTGCCAGCAGCAACGGCAGGGGCTCTGGAAACACCATATATTTT. It yields the protein CASSNGRGSGNTIYF.

This clone showed up just a few times. The V call is TRBV14, the J call TRBJ2-3; 7 positions match TRBD2. Germline trimming cut 4 bases from V and 2 bases from J; bases unmatched to any gene: 6. This CDR3 region has 15 residues. Germline CDR1 is SGHDN and CDR2 is FVKESK. CDR3 region: CASSPLGTTTDTQYF. CDR3 nucleotide sequence: TGTGCCAGCAGCCCCCTGGGGACTACCACAGATACGCAGTATTTT.

V and J are TRBV4-2 and TRBJ2-3, with 8 bases matching TRBD2. The V and J ends lost 4 bases and 2 bases, in that order; junction bases with no gene match: 8. This CDR3 has 16 residues. Looked up from germline, CDR1 is LGHNA and CDR2 is YNFKEQ. The CDR3 DNA reads TGTGCCAGCAGCCCCGGCCAGCGGGGGATCACAGATACGCAGTATTTT. It is translated as CASSPGQRGITDTQYF.

The chain carries TRBV29-1 and TRBJ1-1; D not resolved. Deletions cut 4 bases from V and 4 bases from J, with 10 bases between. This CDR3 contains 12 residues. The germline CDR1 and CDR2 sequences are SQVTM and ANQGSEA. The DNA for the CDR3 is TGCAGCGTTGGGAGGGATGGCACTGAAGCTTTCTTT. Amino acid sequence: CSVGRDGTEAFF.

This rearrangement joins TRBV7-9 to TRBJ1-6; 7 bases map to TRBD1. From germline, CDR1 is SEHNR and CDR2 FQNEAQ (reference sequence). The CDR3 covers 15 residues. Trimming cost V 0 bases and J 10 bases; bases outside gene matches: 6. The DNA for the CDR3 is TGTGCCAGCAGCTTAGCGACAGGGCTGGGATCACCCCTCCACTTT. This gives the protein CASSLATGLGSPLHF.

The V gene is TRBV29-1, the J gene TRBJ1-2; TRBD1 aligns across 7 bases. This CDR3 spans 13 amino acids. The germline CDR1 and CDR2 sequences are SQVTM and ANQGSEA. J was trimmed by 6 bases and V by 4 bases; bases with no gene match: 8. The CDR3 here is CSVVGDSEDGYTF. CDR3 DNA: TGCAGCGTTGTAGGGGACAGCGAAGATGGCTACACCTTC. The variable domain in full, with the rest retrieved from reference TRBV29-1 and TRBJ1-2, is SAVISQKPSRDICQRGTSLTIQCQVDSQVTMMFWYRQQPGQSLTLIATANQGSEATYESGFVIDKFPISRPNLTFSTLTVSNMSPEDSSIYLCSVVGDSEDGYTFGSGTRLTVV.

The chain has TRBV5-1 and TRBJ2-3; 15 bases are shared with TRBD2. The V and J ends lost 4 bases and 3 bases, in that order; junction bases with no gene match: 12. CDR3 length: 19 residues. CDR1 is SGHRS and CDR2 is YFSETQ in the germline V gene. The chain's CDR3 is CASSVTGTSGGPGTDTQYF. The CDR3 coding sequence is TGCGCCAGCAGCGTAACCGGGACTAGCGGGGGGCCGGGAACAGATACGCAGTATTTT.

The V and J genes are TRBV7-9 and TRBJ1-2, with TRBD1 identical over 7 bases. V trimming: 3 bases; J trimming: 5 bases; junction bases outside the gene matches: 9. The CDR3 has 15 amino acids. Germline V gene sequence: CDR1 SEHNR, CDR2 FQNEAQ (reference sequence). The chain's CDR3 is CASSFGGGAFYGYTF. The CDR3 nucleotides are TGTGCCAGCAGCTTTGGAGGGGGCGCGTTTTATGGCTACACCTTC.

Only a few counts were recorded for this clone. The rearrangement joins TRBV10-1 to TRBJ1-1; the match to TRBD1 covers 10 bases. CDR3 size: 13 residues. The V and J ends lost 5 bases and 11 bases, in that order; junction bases with no gene match: 8. Germline V CDR1 and CDR2: WNHNN, SYGVQD (reference sequence). The CDR3 bases are TGCGCCAGCAGTCGGACAGGGGGACTAGGGGCTTTCTTT. This translates into CASSRTGGLGAFF.

The V gene is TRBV11-2, the J gene TRBJ1-4; TRBD1 aligns across 7 bases. Losses at the gene ends were 5 bases for V and 3 bases for J; bases not matched to a gene: 12. This CDR3 spans 17 amino acids. Germline CDR1 is SGHAT and CDR2 is FQNNGV. This chain's CDR3 is CASSPRGWGQANEKLFF. CDR3 nucleotide sequence: TGTGCCAGCAGCCCCAGGGGGTGGGGGCAAGCTAATGAAAAACTGTTTTTT.

The genes are TRBV5-6 and TRBJ2-7; 10 bases align to TRBD1. The V and J ends lost 4 bases and 3 bases, in that order; junction bases with no gene match: 7. Germline loops: CDR1 SGHDT, CDR2 YYEEEE. The CDR3 is 15 amino acids. CDR3 DNA sequence: TGTGCCAGCAGCCCGCCCGGGACAGGGGACTACGAGCAGTACTTC. Translated, it gives CASSPPGTGDYEQYF.

The chain employs TRBV6-5 and TRBJ1-2, with 10 bases that match TRBD1. Germline CDR1 is MNHEY and CDR2 is SVGAGI. With V trimmed by 7 bases and J by 5 bases, 10 bases remained unmatched. The CDR3 is 15 residues long. CDR3 protein: CASTPWDRGWYGYTF. The DNA of the CDR3 is TGTGCCAGCACCCCATGGGACAGGGGATGGTATGGCTACACCTTC.

The chain uses TRBV5-5 and TRBJ2-7; 10 positions agree with TRBD1. Germline V gene sequence: CDR1 SGHKS, CDR2 YYEKEE (reference sequence). The CDR3 consists of 13 residues. The ends lost 4 bases at V and 5 bases at J; junction bases unmatched: 3. In DNA, the CDR3 is TGTGCCAGCAGCCGGGACAGGGGCCACGAGCAGTACTTC. Amino acid sequence: CASSRDRGHEQYF.